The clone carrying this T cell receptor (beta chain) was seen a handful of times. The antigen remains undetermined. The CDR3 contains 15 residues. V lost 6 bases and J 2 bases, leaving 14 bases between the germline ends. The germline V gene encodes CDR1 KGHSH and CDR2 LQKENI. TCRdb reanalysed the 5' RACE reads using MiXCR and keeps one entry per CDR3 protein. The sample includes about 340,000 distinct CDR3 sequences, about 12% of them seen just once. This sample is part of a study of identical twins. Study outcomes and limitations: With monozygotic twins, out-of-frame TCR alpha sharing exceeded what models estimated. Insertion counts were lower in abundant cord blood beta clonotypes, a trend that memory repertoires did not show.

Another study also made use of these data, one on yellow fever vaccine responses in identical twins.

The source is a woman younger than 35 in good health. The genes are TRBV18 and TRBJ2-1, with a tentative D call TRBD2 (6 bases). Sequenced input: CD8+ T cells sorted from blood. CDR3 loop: CASSPETGAYNEQFF. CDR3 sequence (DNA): TGTGCCAGCTCCCCCGAAACGGGGGCCTACAATGAGCAGTTCTTC.